Below are 14 T cell receptor beta chains sequenced from a single sample in a study of technical replicates of blood from a handful of donors. Here immunoSEQ multiplex PCR was the method, and the copy in TCRdb shows in-frame clones only, minus some. This table has about 63,000 clones, approximately 86% appearing once. Sequencing used PBMCs. The receptors originated from a human donor in good health. Some clones in this sample may be carry-over from other donors' samples.

V usage is TRBV10-3 and J usage is TRBJ1-4; 9 bases are a match to TRBD1. CDR3 size: 17 residues. The germline V gene encodes CDR1 ENHRY and CDR2 SYGVKD. The junction had 2 bases not matched to a gene; V was cut back by 0 bases and J by 0 bases. The DNA of the CDR3 is TGTGCCATCAGTGAGTCGGGACAGGGCTCAACTAATGAAAAACTGTTTTTT. This gives the protein CAISESGQGSTNEKLFF.

CDR3 coding DNA: TGCAGCGTTGAAGATGTCTATGCTAGCGGGAGCTCTAGCACAGATACGCAGTATTTT. Protein sequence: CSVEDVYASGSSSTDTQYF. V and J are TRBV29-1 and TRBJ2-3; 10 positions agree with TRBD2. The germline CDR1 and CDR2 sequences are SQVTM and ANQGSEA. With V trimmed by 0 bases and J by 0 bases, 12 bases remained unmatched. This CDR3 has 19 residues.

The chain has TRBV7-2 and TRBJ2-7, with TRBD2 matching over 11 bases. Trimming took 0 bases from V and 3 from J; bases not matched to a gene: 1. The CDR3 sequence is 15 residues long. The V gene's germline CDR1 is SGHTA and CDR2 FQGNSA. The CDR3 nucleotides read TGTGCCAGCAGCTTAGCTAGCGGGGGGGACTACGAGCAGTACTTC. It yields the protein CASSLASGGDYEQYF.

The J gene is TRBJ2-5, the V gene TRBV5-1; TRBD1 aligns across 9 bases. There are 15 residues in the CDR3. The V gene end was trimmed by 0 bases and the J gene end by 5 bases; junction bases not matched to a gene: 5. CDR1 and CDR2 from the germline V gene are SGHRS and YFSETQ. The CDR3 DNA is TGCGCCAGCAGCTTGGACAGGGGGCGGGTGGAGACCCAGTACTTC. Protein: CASSLDRGRVETQYF. The full variable domain, completed using reference TRBV5-1 and TRBJ2-5, is KAGVTQTPRYLIKTRGQQVTLSCSPISGHRSVSWYQQTPGQGLQFLFEYFSETQRNKGNFPGRFSGRQFSNSRSEMNVSTLELGDSALYLCASSLDRGRVETQYFGPGTRLLVL.

The rearrangement joins TRBV15 to TRBJ1-2; the D gene is possibly TRBD1 (6 bases). CDR1 LNHNV and CDR2 YYDKDF come from the germline V gene (reference sequence). The CDR3 has 19 residues. The germline V and J ends were trimmed by 0 bases and 0 bases, with 20 bases remaining between them. CDR3 region: CATSRDLAGGGEANYGYTF. The CDR3, as DNA: TGTGCCACCAGCAGAGATTTGGCAGGAGGGGGGGAAGCTAACTATGGCTACACCTTC.

This chain joins TRBV29-1 and TRBJ2-3, with 9 bases that match TRBD1. Germline V lookup: CDR1 SQVTM, CDR2 ANQGSEA. V shed 6 bases and J 4 bases; nucleotides not matched to a gene: 5. This CDR3 contains 13 residues. CDR3 residues: CSVGQGRADTQYF. CDR3 DNA sequence: TGCAGCGTGGGACAGGGAAGGGCAGATACGCAGTATTTT.

This rearrangement joins TRBV14 to TRBJ2-7; D is perhaps TRBD1 (6 bases). CDR3 length: 14 residues. Germline lookup yields CDR1 SGHDN and CDR2 FVKESK. V was clipped by 2 bases and J by 7 bases, with 15 bases between them. CDR3 nucleotides: TGTGCCAGCAGCCAACGCGGACAGCCGCGGGAGCAGTACTTC. It is translated as CASSQRGQPREQYF. Drawing the rest from reference TRBV14 and TRBJ2-7, the complete variable domain is EAGVTQFPSHSVIEKGQTVTLRCDPISGHDNLYWYRRVMGKEIKFLLHFVKESKQDESGMPNNRFLAERTGGTYSTLKVQPAELEDSGVYFCASSQRGQPREQYFGPGTRLTVT.

V and J are TRBV5-1 and TRBJ2-1; possible D gene TRBD2, 5 bases. Trimming shortened V by 5 bases and J by 0 bases, and 9 bases separated the two germline ends. Germline V gene lookup returns CDR1 SGHRS and CDR2 YFSETQ. The CDR3 extends over 14 amino acids. The CDR3 here is CASSRGDSYNEQFF. The CDR3 nucleotides are TGCGCCAGCAGTCGGGGAGACTCCTACAATGAGCAGTTCTTC.

A few counts support this clone. J is TRBJ1-1 and V is TRBV9; 7 bases map to TRBD1. The germline CDR1 and CDR2 sequences are SGDLS and YYNGEE. The CDR3 has 14 amino acids. J gave up 5 bases and V 3 bases, and 7 bases lay outside the gene matches. The CDR3 sequence: CASSAQGERTEAFF. CDR3 DNA sequence: TGTGCCAGCAGCGCCCAGGGGGAGAGGACTGAAGCTTTCTTT.

The rearrangement joins TRBV5-4 to TRBJ2-3; TRBD1 matches 7 bases. Germline loops: CDR1 SGHNT, CDR2 YYREEE (reference sequence). The CDR3 is 15 residues long. The V gene end was trimmed by 3 bases and the J gene end by 1 base; junction bases not matched to a gene: 5. CDR3 in amino acids: CASSYRGRGTDTQYF. CDR3 coding DNA: TGTGCCAGCAGCTATAGGGGGCGCGGCACAGATACGCAGTATTTT.

In DNA form, the CDR3 reads TGTGCCAGCAGCAAAGGTCCCAGGGGGTCCAATGGCTACACCTTC. It is translated as CASSKGPRGSNGYTF. V is TRBV21-1 and J is TRBJ1-2; TRBD1 reflects the table's D call only, with no check against the DNA. TRBV21-1 is flagged as a pseudogene. The CDR3 extends over 15 amino acids.

The rearrangement uses TRBV25-1 and TRBJ2-5; a weak D match, TRBD2 (6 bases). This CDR3 has 13 residues. Trimming took 4 bases from V and 7 from J, leaving 13 bases between them. The germline CDR1 and CDR2 sequences are MGHDK and SYGVNS. Here the CDR3 DNA reads TGTGCCAGCAGTGCTGGGGAGGTCGGGACCCAGTACTTC. It specifies CASSAGEVGTQYF.

This clone was recorded once. The chain is built from TRBV7-7 and TRBJ2-5; 12 positions agree with TRBD2. This CDR3 has 14 amino acids. Germline-derived CDR1 and CDR2 are SSHAT and FNYEAQ (reference sequence). After removal of 5 bases from V and 5 bases from J, the junction contained 3 bases not matched to a gene. The CDR3 reads CASSTGLAGETQYF. CDR3 nucleotide sequence: TGTGCCAGCAGCACAGGACTAGCGGGGGAGACCCAGTACTTC.

This clone was seen only a few times. V is TRBV13 and J is TRBJ2-3; 8 nucleotides align to TRBD2. The germline V gene has CDR1 PRHDT and CDR2 FYEKMQ (reference sequence). V lost 3 bases and J lost 4; bases outside the gene matches: 9. The CDR3 sequence is 16 residues long. CDR3 amino acids: CASSLGGLVKSDTQYF. CDR3 coding DNA: TGTGCCAGCAGCTTGGGGGGACTAGTGAAATCAGATACGCAGTATTTT.